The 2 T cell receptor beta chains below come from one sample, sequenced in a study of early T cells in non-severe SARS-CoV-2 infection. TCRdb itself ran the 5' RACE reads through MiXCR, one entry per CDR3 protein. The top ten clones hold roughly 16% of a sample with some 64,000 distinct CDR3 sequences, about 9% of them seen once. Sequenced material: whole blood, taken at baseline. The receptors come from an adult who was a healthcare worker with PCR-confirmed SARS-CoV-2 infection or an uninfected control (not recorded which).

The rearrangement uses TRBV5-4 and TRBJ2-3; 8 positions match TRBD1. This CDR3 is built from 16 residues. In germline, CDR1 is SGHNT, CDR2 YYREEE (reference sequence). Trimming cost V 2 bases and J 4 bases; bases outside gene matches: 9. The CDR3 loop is CASSFFQGANPDTQYF. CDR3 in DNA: TGTGCCAGCAGCTTTTTTCAGGGGGCGAATCCAGATACGCAGTATTTT.

The CDR3 region has the DNA TGTGCCAGCATCATCTTCGGGGTGTGGAACACTGAAGCTTTCTTT. This gives the protein CASIIFGVWNTEAFF. The J gene is TRBJ1-1, the V gene TRBV28; D unclear. The CDR3 runs to 15 residues. Germline CDR1 MDHEN, CDR2 SYDVKM. V lost 7 bases, J lost 1 base, and 16 bases lay in between.